Listed here are 19 T cell receptor beta chains from one sample, sequenced in a study of blood T cell repertoires in COVID-19 (dated by TCRdb to 2020 to 2021). Library construction relied on the immunoSEQ multiplex PCR assay. In TCRdb, the immuneACCESS table is reduced to in-frame sequences with V and J assigned. These tables do not hold every clone; where another copy was compared, an unresolved V gene accounts for under half, and the others remain unexplained. The sample table contains 200,000 or so clones; only one count was recorded for over 75% of them. Around 3% of the sample lies in the top ten. Sequenced material: peripheral blood. The receptors were sampled from a man aged 60-69 years with acute or convalescent COVID-19.

This sequence joins TRBV10-1 and TRBJ2-2; 10 nucleotides line up with TRBD1. With 0 bases clipped from V and 4 bases from J, the junction kept 8 bases outside the gene matches. This CDR3 is built from 18 residues. Germline V gene sequence: CDR1 WNHNN, CDR2 SYGVQD (reference sequence). The CDR3 bases are TGCGCCAGCAGTGAGTCCGGAGACAGGGGGCGCGTCACCGGGGAGCTGTTTTTT. Its translation is CASSESGDRGRVTGELFF.

This clone was detected only once. In the same sample, other DNA sequences code for this CDR3. The rearrangement links TRBV5-1 to TRBJ2-3, with unresolved D. This CDR3 region has 14 residues. Germline CDR1 SGHRS, CDR2 YFSETQ. V dropped 0 bases and J dropped 3 bases, with 8 bases sitting between them. The CDR3 DNA sequence: TGCGCCAGCAGCTTGGTGGCGGATACAGATACGCAGTATTTT. Its translation: CASSLVADTDTQYF.

A remark on this clone: A junction boundary mismatches the germline segment, possibly from a read error. This chain uses TRBV9 with TRBJ1-5, with D possibly being TRBD1 (5 bases). This CDR3 is 14 amino acids long. Germline V gene lookup returns CDR1 SGDLS and CDR2 YYNGEE. The CDR3 region is CASSDSSSDQPQHF. The CDR3 region has the DNA TGTGCCAGCAGTGACAGCTCTAGCGATCAGCCCCAGCATTTT. Full variable domain (missing parts from reference TRBV9 and TRBJ1-5): DSGVTQTPKHLITATGQRVTLRCSPRSGDLSVYWYQQSLDQGLQFLIQYYNGEERAKGNILERFSAQQFPDLHSELNLSSLELGDSALYFCASSDSSSDQPQHFGDGTRLSIL.

The V call is TRBV3-1 (or the pseudogene TRBV3-2), the J call TRBJ2-1; TRBD2 agrees at 9 bases. V lost 4 bases to trimming and J lost 8 bases; unmatched junction nucleotides: 6. This CDR3 has 14 amino acids. CDR1 LGHDT and CDR2 YNNKEL come from the germline V gene (reference sequence). CDR3 protein: CASSRQSGRYEQFF. The CDR3 coding sequence is TGTGCCAGCAGCCGGCAGAGCGGGAGGTATGAGCAGTTCTTC.

The chain has TRBV10-3 and TRBJ2-1; TRBD1 might be the D (6 bases). The ends were cut back, 9 bases at V and 7 bases at J, with 22 bases in the middle. The CDR3 has 15 residues. Germline CDR1 ENHRY, CDR2 SYGVKD. The CDR3 coding sequence is TGTGCCATTCGAATAGGGACACCCTTGTGGAATGAGCAGTTCTTC. Translating gives CAIRIGTPLWNEQFF.

This chain joins TRBV20-1 and TRBJ2-1; D may be TRBD1 (5 bases). Trimming removed 6 bases from V and 13 bases from J, with 13 bases in between. Germline V gene data show CDR1 as DFQATT and CDR2 as SNEGSKA (reference sequence). The length of the CDR3 is 10 residues. CDR3 nucleotide sequence: TGCAGTGCAAGTTCAGGGCCTCAGTTCTTC. Amino acid sequence: CSASSGPQFF.

The chain uses TRBV7-2 and TRBJ2-7; TRBD1 matches 7 bases. This CDR3 is built from 13 residues. CDR1 and CDR2 (germline): SGHTA, FQGNSA. The J segment lost 2 bases and the V segment lost 6 bases, leaving 4 bases of the junction unmatched. In DNA form, the CDR3 reads TGTGCCAGCAGTCTGGGACAGCCCTACGAGCAGTACTTC. Its translation: CASSLGQPYEQYF.

This sequence joins TRBV5-1 and TRBJ1-5; D gene unclear. The CDR3 has 15 amino acids. Trimming stripped 1 base from V and 0 bases from J, with 8 bases between. CDR1 is SGHRS, CDR2 YFSETQ, per germline. The CDR3 region is CASSLHSGSNQPQHF. Written as DNA, the CDR3 is TGCGCCAGCAGCTTGCATTCGGGTAGCAATCAGCCCCAGCATTTT.

The CDR3, as DNA: TGTGCCTGGATTGGACAGGGTGGTCAGCCCCAGCATTTT. Its translation: CAWIGQGGQPQHF. This sequence joins TRBV30 and TRBJ1-5, with TRBD1 matching over 8 bases. Per the germline V gene, CDR1 is GTSNPN and CDR2 is SVGIG (reference sequence). This CDR3 contains 13 residues. With 4 bases clipped from V and 6 bases from J, the junction kept 5 bases outside the gene matches. Full variable domain (missing parts from reference TRBV30 and TRBJ1-5): SQTIHQWPATLVQPVGSPLSLECTVEGTSNPNLYWYRQAAGRGLQLLFYSVGIGQISSEVPQNLSASRPQDRQFILSSKKLLLSDSGFYLCAWIGQGGQPQHFGDGTRLSIL.

Concerning this clone: A read error may account for a junction end that differs from germline. The V and J genes are TRBV20-1 and TRBJ2-7, with TRBD2 as a possible D gene (5 bases). CDR3 size: 10 residues. Germline V gives CDR1 DFQATT, CDR2 SNEGSKA (reference sequence). The CDR3, as DNA: TGCAGTGCTAGACCCCACGGAGGTAAGTTC. Its protein is CSARPHGGKF.

The chain has TRBV6-5 and TRBJ1-1; no reliable D call. The V and J ends lost 4 bases and 4 bases respectively, with 10 bases between them. CDR3 length equals 13 residues. CDR1 is MNHEY, CDR2 SVGAGI, per germline. The CDR3 region is CASSFSGSTEAFF. The CDR3 DNA reads as TGTGCCAGCAGTTTCTCGGGGAGCACTGAAGCTTTCTTT.

The chain has TRBV6-2 or TRBV6-3 and TRBJ2-1, with 8 positions matching TRBD2. The CDR3 extends over 15 amino acids. Germline assignment: CDR1 MNHEY and CDR2 SVGEGT. With V trimmed by 5 bases and J by 4 bases, 7 bases remained unmatched. The chain's CDR3 is CASSGTGRDYNEQFF. DNA for the CDR3: TGTGCCAGCAGTGGGACCGGGAGGGATTACAATGAGCAGTTCTTC.

V is TRBV5-4 and J is TRBJ1-1; weak D call: TRBD1 (5 bases). Germline lookup yields CDR1 SGHNT and CDR2 YYREEE (reference sequence). The CDR3 is made up of 15 amino acids. Deletions cut 0 bases from V and 3 bases from J, with 12 bases between. For the CDR3, the DNA is TGTGCCAGCAGCTTGGCCGATTGGGGGGACACTGAAGCTTTCTTT. It translates to CASSLADWGDTEAFF.

The chain is built from TRBV29-1 and TRBJ2-3, with 10 bases matching TRBD1. Germline loops: CDR1 SQVTM, CDR2 ANQGSEA. The V gene end was trimmed by 7 bases and the J gene end by 2 bases; junction bases not matched to a gene: 6. The CDR3 loop spans 14 amino acids. This CDR3 reads CSGQGATFTDTQYF. CDR3 in DNA: TGCAGCGGACAGGGGGCTACTTTCACAGATACGCAGTATTTT.

The V gene is TRBV7-2, the J gene TRBJ1-4; TRBD1 is a possible D gene (5 bases). CDR3 length: 15 residues. V dropped 0 bases and J dropped 2 bases, with 7 bases sitting between them. Germline V gives CDR1 SGHTA, CDR2 FQGNSA. The DNA for the CDR3 is TGTGCCAGCAGCTTAGCGGGACTGACTAATGAAAAACTGTTTTTT. Translating gives CASSLAGLTNEKLFF.

V usage is TRBV28 and J usage is TRBJ1-2, with TRBD1 matching 8 bases. CDR3 length: 15 amino acids. The germline V gene encodes CDR1 MDHEN and CDR2 SYDVKM. Unmatched junction bases numbered 7, after V lost 7 bases and J lost 0 bases. CDR3 amino acids: CASNRGQATNYGYTF. CDR3 sequence (DNA): TGTGCCAGCAATCGGGGACAGGCTACTAACTATGGCTACACCTTC.

This clone appeared a few times. The rearrangement links TRBV2 to TRBJ1-2; D is unclear. Germline V gives CDR1 SNHLY, CDR2 FYNNEI. The CDR3 runs 14 residues. The V end lost 5 bases, the J end lost 4 bases, and 14 bases lay between the germline ends. CDR3 sequence: CASSKGGDVYGYTF. CDR3 DNA sequence: TGTGCCAGCAGTAAAGGCGGGGATGTCTATGGCTACACCTTC.

The rearrangement links TRBV20-1 to TRBJ2-7; 10 bases fit TRBD1. Looked up from germline, CDR1 is DFQATT and CDR2 is SNEGSKA (reference sequence). This CDR3 is built from 14 residues. V was clipped by 3 bases and J by 6 bases; unmatched bases: 8. CDR3 loop: CSASTPGQGPEQYF. In DNA, the CDR3 is TGCAGTGCTAGTACACCGGGACAGGGGCCCGAGCAGTACTTC.

This chain joins TRBV7-2 and TRBJ2-5; TRBD2 matches at 12 bases. This CDR3 is 15 amino acids long. Germline V lookup: CDR1 SGHTA, CDR2 FQGNSA. V gave up 5 bases and J gave up 5 bases; unmatched junction bases: 6. DNA for the CDR3: TGTGCCAGCAGCCTACTAGCGGGAGGAATTGAGACCCAGTACTTC. Translation: CASSLLAGGIETQYF.